Each of the 20 T cell receptor beta chains below was sequenced from the same sample in a study of blood T cell repertoires in COVID-19. The method was immunoSEQ multiplex PCR; TCRdb's version includes in-frame clones alone and lacks a portion of them. The sample holds hundreds of thousands of clones; about nine tenths are singletons and the top ten take roughly a sixth. The sequencing sample was made of PBMCs or T cells enriched from blood (not recorded which). These receptors were obtained from a man between 18 and 35 years old who had recovered from COVID-19.

The chain employs TRBV4-2 and TRBJ2-3, with 13 bases aligning to TRBD2. Trimming removed 4 bases from V and 6 bases from J; junction bases left unmatched: 13. This CDR3 contains 18 residues. CDR1 and CDR2 (germline): LGHNA, YNFKEQ. CDR3 DNA sequence: TGTGCCAGCAGCCCAATTTTGGCTACTAGCGGGGGGGCGGATACGCAGTATTTT. Protein product: CASSPILATSGGADTQYF.

The rearrangement joins TRBV18 to TRBJ2-7; TRBD1 agrees at 9 bases. Germline CDR1 and CDR2: KGHSH and LQKENI. V shed 5 bases, J shed 3 bases, and the junction held 5 bases outside the gene matches. The CDR3 has 14 residues. The CDR3 here is CASSSGQGVYEQYF. CDR3 nucleotide sequence: TGTGCCAGCTCATCGGGACAGGGCGTCTACGAGCAGTACTTC.

This clone was counted a few times. This chain links TRBV4-1 with TRBJ2-2, with TRBD1 as a possible D gene (7 bases). Germline CDR1 reads MGHRA; CDR2 reads YSYEKL. CDR3 length: 17 residues. Trimming removed 0 bases from V and 4 bases from J, with 15 bases in between. CDR3 nucleotides: TGCGCCAGCAGCCAAGATGGACACAGGGGAGGCACCGGGGAGCTGTTTTTT. Translation: CASSQDGHRGGTGELFF.

The chain combines TRBV10-3 with TRBJ2-7; D call uncertain. The CDR3 length is 14 residues. V lost 0 bases to trimming and J lost 3 bases, with 9 bases between them. Germline CDR1 ENHRY, CDR2 SYGVKD. In DNA form, the CDR3 reads TGTGCCATCAGTGAGTCTCCTGAGATCTACGAGCAGTACTTC. This gives the protein CAISESPEIYEQYF.

The V call is TRBV19, the J call TRBJ1-1, with D perhaps TRBD1 (5 bases). With 6 bases removed from V and 6 bases from J, the gap between germline ends came to 17 bases. This CDR3 is 14 amino acids long. CDR1 is LNHDA, CDR2 SQIVND, per germline (reference sequence). CDR3 loop: CASRPSGGYSEAFF. The CDR3 nucleotides read TGTGCCAGTAGGCCTTCGGGGGGATACTCTGAAGCTTTCTTT. Drawing the rest from reference TRBV19 and TRBJ1-1, the complete variable domain is DGGITQSPKYLFRKEGQNVTLSCEQNLNHDAMYWYRQDPGQGLRLIYYSQIVNDFQKGDIAEGYSVSREKKESFPLTVTSAQKNPTAFYLCASRPSGGYSEAFFGQGTRLTVV.

The gene calls are TRBV27 and TRBJ2-1; D is possibly TRBD2 (5 bases). V lost 3 bases to trimming and J lost 0 bases, with 6 bases between them. Germline lookup yields CDR1 MNHEY and CDR2 SMNVEV (reference sequence). There are 14 residues in the CDR3. In DNA, the CDR3 is TGTGCCAGCAGTTTTACTAGCTCCTACAATGAGCAGTTCTTC. It encodes CASSFTSSYNEQFF.

The chain links TRBV11-1 to TRBJ2-7, with D possibly being TRBD1 (5 bases). Germline lookup yields CDR1 SGHAT and CDR2 FQDESV (reference sequence). V lost 1 base and J 1 base, leaving 11 bases between the germline ends. The CDR3 has 15 residues. Here the CDR3 reads CASSLGSTASYEQYF. Written as DNA, the CDR3 is TGTGCCAGCAGCTTAGGGTCGACAGCTTCCTACGAGCAGTACTTC.

The chain recombines TRBV7-9 with TRBJ1-4, with a tentative D call TRBD1 (6 bases). V was clipped by 7 bases and J by 6 bases, with 15 bases between them. Germline V gene data show CDR1 as SEHNR and CDR2 as FQNEAQ (reference sequence). The CDR3 runs to 14 residues. The CDR3 reads CASTGGHEYEKLFF. The CDR3 nucleotides read TGTGCCAGCACCGGGGGACATGAGTATGAAAAACTGTTTTTT. The variable domain in full, with the rest retrieved from reference TRBV7-9 and TRBJ1-4, is DTGVSQNPRHKITKRGQNVTFRCDPISEHNRLYWYRQTLGQGPEFLTYFQNEAQLEKSRLLSDRFSAERPKGSFSTLEIQRTEQGDSAMYLCASTGGHEYEKLFFGSGTQLSVL.

V is TRBV5-1 and J is TRBJ2-3; 8 nucleotides line up with TRBD1. V was pared by 4 bases and J by 1 base, with 5 bases of the junction left unmatched. Germline V gives CDR1 SGHRS, CDR2 YFSETQ. The CDR3 covers 15 residues. CDR3 protein: CASSEGQGRTDTQYF. The CDR3 nucleotides read TGCGCCAGCAGCGAAGGACAGGGCCGCACAGATACGCAGTATTTT.

The chain links TRBV18 to TRBJ1-5, with unresolved D. Trimming shortened V by 3 bases and J by 3 bases, and 3 bases separated the two germline ends. Per germline, CDR1 KGHSH and CDR2 LQKENI. The length of the CDR3 is 12 residues. The DNA for the CDR3 is TGTGCCAGCTCACCCTACAATCAGCCCCAGCATTTT. Translating it yields CASSPYNQPQHF.

This rearrangement joins TRBV5-1 to TRBJ2-1, with D perhaps TRBD2 (5 bases). CDR1 and CDR2 (germline): SGHRS, YFSETQ. V was trimmed by 4 bases and J by 0 bases, leaving 14 bases between them. The CDR3 runs to 16 residues. The CDR3 nucleotides are TGCGCCAGCAGCCTGGCCGTAGACTACTCCTACAATGAGCAGTTCTTC. Protein: CASSLAVDYSYNEQFF.

The rearrangement joins TRBV2 to TRBJ2-6; the D gene is possibly TRBD1 (5 bases). The CDR3 has 19 amino acids. The V gene lost 5 bases and the J gene lost 1 base, with 21 bases spanning the gap. The germline CDR1 and CDR2 sequences are SNHLY and FYNNEI. CDR3 nucleotides: TGTGCCAGCAGTTGGCTTTACAGGCGGACGTTATCTGGGGCCAACGTCCTGACTTTC. Translated: CASSWLYRRTLSGANVLTF.

The chain recombines TRBV9 with TRBJ2-1; D gene unclear. This CDR3 region has 14 residues. V gave up 4 bases and J gave up 4 bases, with 12 bases separating them. Germline V gives CDR1 SGDLS, CDR2 YYNGEE. The CDR3 protein is CASSPSLVYNEQFF. Here the CDR3 DNA reads TGTGCCAGCAGCCCCAGTCTAGTTTACAATGAGCAGTTCTTC.

In DNA form, the CDR3 reads TGTGCCAGCACCCGGGGGGATGGCTACACCTTC. Residues: CASTRGDGYTF. The chain employs TRBV3-1 (or the pseudogene TRBV3-2) and TRBJ1-2, with a possible D match to TRBD1 (5 bases). Per the germline V gene, CDR1 is LGHDT and CDR2 is YNNKEL (reference sequence). CDR3 length: 11 residues. Trimming took 7 bases from V and 6 from J, leaving 9 bases between them.

This chain connects TRBV28 to TRBJ1-6, with 12 bases identical to TRBD1. V lost 6 bases and J lost 10; bases outside the gene matches: 7. The CDR3 consists of 15 residues. CDR1 is MDHEN and CDR2 is SYDVKM in the germline V gene. The CDR3 is CASRTGQGAGSPLHF. The CDR3 DNA reads TGTGCCAGCAGAACGGGACAGGGGGCAGGGTCACCCCTCCACTTT.

The chain recombines TRBV30 with TRBJ1-3; maybe TRBD1 (6 bases). This CDR3 comprises 13 residues. Germline V gives CDR1 GTSNPN, CDR2 SVGIG (reference sequence). V dropped 7 bases and J dropped 2 bases, with 12 bases sitting between them. The CDR3 loop reads CASIGQPGNTIYF. The CDR3 region has the DNA TGTGCCTCAATCGGACAGCCTGGAAACACCATATATTTT.

This rearrangement joins TRBV7-2 to TRBJ1-1; 7 bases are shared with TRBD1. The CDR3 sequence is 13 residues long. Germline values: CDR1 SGHTA, CDR2 FQGNSA. The trim removed 4 bases at V and 8 bases at J, leaving 7 bases unmatched. CDR3 region: CASSSWGTEEAFF. The CDR3 nucleotides are TGTGCCAGCAGCTCCTGGGGGACAGAGGAAGCTTTCTTT.

Concerning this clone: Additional DNA sequences in this sample encode the identical CDR3. The gene calls are TRBV18 and TRBJ2-5; 7 bases are a match to TRBD1. V shed 3 bases, J shed 2 bases, and the junction held 3 bases outside the gene matches. This CDR3 is built from 14 residues. From germline, CDR1 is KGHSH and CDR2 LQKENI. CDR3 in amino acids: CASSPDRRQETQYF. CDR3 sequence (DNA): TGTGCCAGCTCACCGGACAGGCGTCAAGAGACCCAGTACTTC. Drawing the rest from reference TRBV18 and TRBJ2-5, the complete variable domain is NAGVMQNPRHLVRRRGQEARLRCSPMKGHSHVYWYRQLPEEGLKFMVYLQKENIIDESGMPKERFSAEFPKEGPSILRIQQVVRGDSAAYFCASSPDRRQETQYFGPGTRLLVL.

The chain recombines TRBV11-2 with TRBJ1-6; D is perhaps TRBD1 (6 bases). This CDR3 is 16 amino acids long. Per germline, CDR1 SGHAT and CDR2 FQNNGV. The V end lost 5 bases, the J end lost 7 bases, and 18 bases lay between the germline ends. This CDR3 reads CASSPRAVRGNSPLHF. CDR3 bases: TGTGCCAGCAGCCCAAGGGCTGTAAGGGGGAATTCACCCCTCCACTTT. Full variable domain (missing parts from reference TRBV11-2 and TRBJ1-6): EAGVAQSPRYKIIEKRQSVAFWCNPISGHATLYWYQQILGQGPKLLIQFQNNGVVDDSQLPKDRFSAERLKGVDSTLKIQPAKLEDSAVYLCASSPRAVRGNSPLHFGNGTRLTVT.

This clone has just one count. V usage is TRBV11-2 and J usage is TRBJ1-6; D unresolved. The CDR3 sequence is 16 residues long. The germline gives CDR1 SGHAT, CDR2 FQNNGV. V dropped 5 bases and J dropped 5 bases, with 16 bases sitting between them. CDR3: CASSRRREYDNSPLHF. CDR3 coding DNA: TGTGCCAGCAGCCGAAGGAGGGAGTACGATAATTCACCCCTCCACTTT.